These 4 T cell receptor beta chains share one sample of origin, sequenced in a study of cytomegalovirus exposure and HLA in healthy donors. This PCR relied on a set of 60 Vbeta primers and 13 Jbeta primers. TCRdb's copy holds only in-frame clones and misses some; the assay was immunoSEQ multiplex PCR. The sample contains 150,000 to 200,000 clones, nearly 80% of which appear only once. Sample: PBMCs. All receptors come from a woman between 25 and 40 years old in good health and CMV-seropositive.

This clone was observed a single time. This sequence joins TRBV19 and TRBJ1-2, with 7 positions matching TRBD1. Trimming at V came to 6 bases and at J to 2 bases, leaving 6 bases not matched to a gene. This CDR3 comprises 14 residues. CDR1 is LNHDA and CDR2 is SQIVND in the germline V gene (reference sequence). The CDR3 DNA is TGTGCCAGTAGAGAACAGGGGCGAAACTATGGCTACACCTTC. Its protein is CASREQGRNYGYTF.

This clone turned up a few times. The chain uses TRBV2 and TRBJ2-3; D unresolved. The CDR3 runs 14 residues. CDR1 and CDR2 (germline): SNHLY, FYNNEI. The V end lost 7 bases, the J end lost 0 bases, and 11 bases lay between the germline ends. CDR3 sequence (DNA): TGTGCCAGCACTGCGGAAACTAGCACAGATACGCAGTATTTT. This encodes CASTAETSTDTQYF.

The chain carries TRBV18 and TRBJ2-6; weak D call: TRBD1 (6 bases). CDR1 and CDR2 from the germline V gene are KGHSH and LQKENI. V was cut by 1 base and J by 1 base, with 8 bases left in between. This CDR3 is 16 amino acids long. As DNA, the CDR3 is TGTGCCAGCTCACCACTCGGACAGTCTGGGGCCAACGTCCTGACTTTC. Protein sequence: CASSPLGQSGANVLTF.

This chain joins TRBV7-9 and TRBJ1-2, with D maybe TRBD1 (5 bases). Per the germline V gene, CDR1 is SEHNR and CDR2 is FQNEAQ (reference sequence). Trimming took 6 bases from V and 7 from J, leaving 18 bases between them. The CDR3 contains 14 residues. As DNA, the CDR3 is TGTGCCAGCAGAGAGACGGGGGAGGTTCCTGGCTACACCTTC. The encoded protein is CASRETGEVPGYTF. Based on the CDR3 plus reference TRBV7-9 and TRBJ1-2, the full variable domain is DTGVSQNPRHKITKRGQNVTFRCDPISEHNRLYWYRQTLGQGPEFLTYFQNEAQLEKSRLLSDRFSAERPKGSFSTLEIQRTEQGDSAMYLCASRETGEVPGYTFGSGTRLTVV.